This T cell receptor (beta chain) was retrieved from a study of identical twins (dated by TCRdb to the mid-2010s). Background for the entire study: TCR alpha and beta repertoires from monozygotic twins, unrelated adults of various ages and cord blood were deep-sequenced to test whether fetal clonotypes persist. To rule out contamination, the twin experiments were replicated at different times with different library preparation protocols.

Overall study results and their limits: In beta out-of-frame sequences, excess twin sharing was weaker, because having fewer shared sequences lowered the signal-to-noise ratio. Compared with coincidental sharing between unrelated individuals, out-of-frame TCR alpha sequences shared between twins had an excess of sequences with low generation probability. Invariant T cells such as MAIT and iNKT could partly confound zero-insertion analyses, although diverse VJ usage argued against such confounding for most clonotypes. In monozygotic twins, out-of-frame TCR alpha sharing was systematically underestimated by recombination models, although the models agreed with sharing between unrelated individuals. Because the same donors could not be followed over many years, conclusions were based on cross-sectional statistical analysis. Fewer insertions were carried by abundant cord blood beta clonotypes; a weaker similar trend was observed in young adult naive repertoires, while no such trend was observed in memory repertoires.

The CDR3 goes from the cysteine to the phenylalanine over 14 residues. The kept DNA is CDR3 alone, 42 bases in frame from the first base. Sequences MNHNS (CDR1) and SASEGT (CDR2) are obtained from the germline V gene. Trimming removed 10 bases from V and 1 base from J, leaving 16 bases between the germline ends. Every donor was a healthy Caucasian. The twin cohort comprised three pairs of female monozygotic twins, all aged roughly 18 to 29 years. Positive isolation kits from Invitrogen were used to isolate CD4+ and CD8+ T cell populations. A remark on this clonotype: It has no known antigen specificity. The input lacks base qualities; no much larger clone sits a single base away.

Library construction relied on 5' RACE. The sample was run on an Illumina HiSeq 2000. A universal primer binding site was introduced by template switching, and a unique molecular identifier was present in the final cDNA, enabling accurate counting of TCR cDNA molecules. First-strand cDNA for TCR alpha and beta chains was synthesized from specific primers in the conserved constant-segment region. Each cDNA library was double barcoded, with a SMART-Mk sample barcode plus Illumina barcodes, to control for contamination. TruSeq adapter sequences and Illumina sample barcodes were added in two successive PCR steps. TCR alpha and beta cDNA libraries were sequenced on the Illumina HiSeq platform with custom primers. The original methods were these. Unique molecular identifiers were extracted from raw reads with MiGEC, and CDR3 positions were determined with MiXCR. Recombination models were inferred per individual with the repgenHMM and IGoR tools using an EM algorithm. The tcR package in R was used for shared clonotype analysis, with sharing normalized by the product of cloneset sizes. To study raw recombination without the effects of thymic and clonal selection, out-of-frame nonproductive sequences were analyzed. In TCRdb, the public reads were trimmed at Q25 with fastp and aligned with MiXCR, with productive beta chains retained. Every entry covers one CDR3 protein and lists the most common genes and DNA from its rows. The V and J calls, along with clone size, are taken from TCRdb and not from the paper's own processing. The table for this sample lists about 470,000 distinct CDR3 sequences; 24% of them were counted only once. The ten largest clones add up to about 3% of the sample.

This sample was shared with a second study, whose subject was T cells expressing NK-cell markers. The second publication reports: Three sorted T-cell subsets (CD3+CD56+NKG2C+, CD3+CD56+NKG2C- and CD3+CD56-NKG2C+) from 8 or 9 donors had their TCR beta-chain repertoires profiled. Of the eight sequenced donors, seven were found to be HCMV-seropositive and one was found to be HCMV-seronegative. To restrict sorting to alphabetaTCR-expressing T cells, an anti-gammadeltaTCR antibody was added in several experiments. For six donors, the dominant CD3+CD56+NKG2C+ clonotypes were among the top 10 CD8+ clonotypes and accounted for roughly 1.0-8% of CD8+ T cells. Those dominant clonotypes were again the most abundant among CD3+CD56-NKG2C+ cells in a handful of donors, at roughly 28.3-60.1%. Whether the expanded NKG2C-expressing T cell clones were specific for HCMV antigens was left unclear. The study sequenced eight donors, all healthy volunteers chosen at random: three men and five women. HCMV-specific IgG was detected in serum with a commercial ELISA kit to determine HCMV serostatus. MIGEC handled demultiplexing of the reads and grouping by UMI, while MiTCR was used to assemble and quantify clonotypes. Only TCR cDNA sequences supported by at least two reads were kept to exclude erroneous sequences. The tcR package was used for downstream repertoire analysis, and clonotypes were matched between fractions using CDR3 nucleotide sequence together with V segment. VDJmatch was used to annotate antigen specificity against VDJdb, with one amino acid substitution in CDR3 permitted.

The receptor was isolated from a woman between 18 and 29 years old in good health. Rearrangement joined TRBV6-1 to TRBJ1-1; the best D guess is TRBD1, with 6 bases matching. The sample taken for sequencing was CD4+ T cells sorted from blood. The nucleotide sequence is TGTGCCATCTCCCGCGGACAGCCGAACACTGAAGCTTTCTTT. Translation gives CAISRGQPNTEAFF.